Listed below are T cell receptor beta chains from one sample, sequenced in a study of cytomegalovirus exposure and HLA in healthy donors. The data were produced by immunoSEQ multiplex PCR, yet TCRdb's version contains in-frame clones alone and is incomplete. The sample consists of some 270,000 clones, around 90% of them appearing once. The sequenced sample consisted of PBMCs. The receptors shown here come from a girl aged 2-10 years in good health and CMV-seronegative. Each CDR3 is given with its conserved first and last residue.

v_gene: TRBV27
j_gene: TRBJ1-6
CDR3aa: CASRNRGSSPLHF

v_gene: TRBV2
j_gene: TRBJ1-4
CDR3aa: CASTTGGGDEKLFF

v_gene: TRBV27
j_gene: TRBJ1-5
CDR3aa: CASSLSTGAQPQHF

v_gene: TRBV4-1
j_gene: TRBJ1-1
CDR3aa: CASSQVQGADTEAFF

v_gene: TRBV28
j_gene: TRBJ1-5
CDR3aa: CASSISQVPQPQHF

v_gene: TRBV6-1
j_gene: TRBJ1-5
CDR3aa: CASSPDGSQPQHF

v_gene: TRBV6-8
j_gene: TRBJ2-5
CDR3aa: CASSYTRGGETQYF

v_gene: TRBV9
j_gene: TRBJ2-1
CDR3aa: CASSVSVEQFF

v_gene: TRBV27
j_gene: TRBJ1-5
CDR3aa: CASSFGQGNQPQHF

v_gene: TRBV6-1
j_gene: TRBJ1-6
CDR3aa: CAGLTGNIPTSPLHF

v_gene: TRBV11-2
j_gene: TRBJ1-2
CDR3aa: CASSPRTGENYGYTF

v_gene: TRBV7-9
j_gene: TRBJ1-1
CDR3aa: CASSLKQADTEAFF

v_gene: TRBV13
j_gene: TRBJ2-7
CDR3aa: CASSSKRGGTWLEQYF

v_gene: TRBV7-8
j_gene: TRBJ2-1
CDR3aa: CASSLQASGKNEQFF

v_gene: TRBV28
j_gene: TRBJ2-7
CDR3aa: CASSHYEQYF

v_gene: TRBV25-1
j_gene: TRBJ1-2
CDR3aa: CATTTGVDYGYTF

v_gene: TRBV6-1
j_gene: TRBJ1-1
CDR3aa: CASSEDMGHDGPPEAFF

v_gene: TRBV11-2
j_gene: TRBJ2-3
CDR3aa: CASSILADVKDTQYF

v_gene: TRBV5-1
j_gene: TRBJ1-1
CDR3aa: CASSSNTEAFF

v_gene: TRBV5-4
j_gene: TRBJ2-2
CDR3aa: CASTKDRGGSGELFF

v_gene: TRBV6-1
j_gene: TRBJ1-5
CDR3aa: CASSEELTKGQPQHF

v_gene: TRBV28
j_gene: TRBJ1-2
CDR3aa: CASGDQYYGYTF

v_gene: TRBV19
j_gene: TRBJ2-2
CDR3aa: CASSATSGTNTGELFF

v_gene: TRBV9
j_gene: TRBJ2-7
CDR3aa: CASSVGGFGGAGAYEQYF

v_gene: TRBV11-2
j_gene: TRBJ1-5
CDR3aa: CASSLGDRDQPQHF

v_gene: TRBV19
j_gene: TRBJ2-6
CDR3aa: CASSIDRDRVPRANVLTF

v_gene: TRBV7-9
j_gene: TRBJ1-5
CDR3aa: CASSLAGENQPQHF

v_gene: TRBV4-1
j_gene: TRBJ1-3
CDR3aa: CASSLGQSSGNTIYF

v_gene: TRBV21-1
j_gene: TRBJ1-1
CDR3aa: CASSKEAGGGTEAFF

v_gene: TRBV6-6
j_gene: TRBJ2-7
CDR3aa: CASSLQGAGEQYF

v_gene: TRBV6-5
j_gene: TRBJ2-1
CDR3aa: CASSYNLGTGGNEQFF